The rows below give T cell receptor beta chains drawn from one sample of a study of blood T cell repertoires in COVID-19. Data came from immunoSEQ multiplex PCR; TCRdb stores just in-frame clones and leaves some out. The sample lists fewer than 130,000 clones, 69% seen once, with approximately 5.9% in the top ten. Sequencing was performed on peripheral blood. These receptors came from a man older than 75 with acute or convalescent COVID-19. The CDR3 runs from the conserved cysteine through the conserved F or W. Fields, in order: V gene, J gene, D gene, clone size, CDR3 DNA, CDR3 protein. A D gene is named only where the DNA matches it firmly. Clone size, where shown, is once, few, many, or a class for clones that have expanded.

TRBV10-2	TRBJ1-1	TRBD1	NA	TGCGCCAGCAAGGAGGGACAGCGCGTAGTGGGTACTGAAGCTTTCTTT	CASKEGQRVVGTEAFF
TRBV7-2	TRBJ1-2	NA	once	TGTGCCAGCAGCTTACGGGGGAATTATGGCTACACCTTC	CASSLRGNYGYTF
TRBV2	TRBJ2-3	NA	NA	TGTGCCGGGGGACTTAGCACAGATACGCAGTATTTT	CAGGLSTDTQYF
TRBV18	TRBJ2-3	TRBD2	NA	TGTGCCAGCTCACCACCCGGACTAGCAGGCGGTACAGATACGCAGTATTTT	CASSPPGLAGGTDTQYF
TRBV6-5	TRBJ2-2	TRBD2	many	TGTGCCAGCAGTTACCCGGGGGGGGGCGGCGGGGAGCTGTTTTTT	CASSYPGGGGGELFF
TRBV7-2	TRBJ2-1	TRBD2	NA	TGTGCCAGCAGCTTAGCGGTCCTAGCGGGTTCCCGGAATGAGCAGTTCTTC	CASSLAVLAGSRNEQFF
TRBV2	TRBJ2-5	TRBD2	NA	TGTGCCAGCAGTGCCGGACTAGCGGGAGTGGAGACCCAGTACTTC	CASSAGLAGVETQYF
TRBV6-5	TRBJ1-2	NA	NA	TGTGCCAGCGCACCTTACGGACACTTTAACTATGGCTACACCTTC	CASAPYGHFNYGYTF
TRBV7-2	TRBJ1-5	TRBD1	NA	TGTGCCAGCAGCTTCGTTGGGGGACAGGGAAGGAGGAGCAATCAGCCCCAGCATTTT	CASSFVGGQGRRSNQPQHF
TRBV4-1	TRBJ2-1	NA	NA	TGCGCCAGCAGCCAAGATTTCGGGACTTACGGCTCCTACAATGAGCAGTTCTTC	CASSQDFGTYGSYNEQFF
TRBV7-9	TRBJ2-7	TRBD1	NA	TGTGCCAGTAAACGTAATAGGGATTGGGCAGGGGGTAATCCCTACGAGCAGTACTTC	CASKRNRDWAGGNPYEQYF
TRBV18	TRBJ2-7	NA	NA	TGTGCCAGCTCACCAAAACCGAGACAGGACGGGTTGGGGCAGTACTTC	CASSPKPRQDGLGQYF
TRBV2	TRBJ2-6	NA	NA	TGTGCCGGAGGACGGCTCTCTGGGGCCAACGTCCTGACTTTC	CAGGRLSGANVLTF
TRBV5-1	TRBJ2-7	NA	NA	TGCGCCAGCAGCTTGGCGACTGATTTCTACGAGCAGTACTTC	CASSLATDFYEQYF
TRBV18	TRBJ2-1	TRBD1	once	TGTGCCAGCTCACCACCGGGACAGGGGGTCTATGAGCAGTTCTTC	CASSPPGQGVYEQFF
TRBV7-9	TRBJ1-1	NA	NA	TGTGCCAGCAGCCCTCCCGGGGTCAACACTGAAGCTTTCTTT	CASSPPGVNTEAFF
TRBV13	TRBJ2-1	TRBD2	NA	TGTGCCAGCAGCTTGGTGAAGGAAGTAGCGGGGTACAATGAGCAGTTCTTC	CASSLVKEVAGYNEQFF
TRBV7-9	TRBJ1-1	NA	NA	TGTGCCAGCAGCCTTTGGGAGGAGTCTGAAGCTTTCTTT	CASSLWEESEAFF
TRBV7-2	TRBJ1-2	NA	few	TGTGCCAGCAGCTTCGCGGGTTCCTATGGCTACACCTTC	CASSFAGSYGYTF
TRBV3-1/TRBV3-2	TRBJ2-1	NA	NA	TGTGCCAGCAGCCAAGACCCGGGAGACATACCCAAAAAGCAGTTCTTC	CASSQDPGDIPKKQFF
TRBV28	TRBJ2-7	NA	few	TGTGCCAGCAGTCCTAGGGGTGCAGGGGTAACCTACGAGCAGTACTTC	CASSPRGAGVTYEQYF
TRBV7-7	TRBJ2-1	NA	NA	TGTGCTAGCAGCTTAGGTGGAGGAGATGAGCAGTTCTTC	CASSLGGGDEQFF
TRBV6-4	TRBJ2-1	TRBD2	NA	TGTGCCAGCAGCGTGGGACTAGCGGCGGTCAATGAGCAGTTCTTC	CASSVGLAAVNEQFF
TRBV27	TRBJ2-7	TRBD1	NA	TGTGCCAGCAGTTACGACAGGGGGGTCGGCGAGCAGTACTTC	CASSYDRGVGEQYF
TRBV18	TRBJ2-1	NA	NA	TGTGCCAGCTCACCACCGGGGCCAGCGTACAATGAGCAGTTCTTC	CASSPPGPAYNEQFF
TRBV7-2	TRBJ2-7	NA	NA	TGTGCCAGCAGCTACGGGGTTGAGCAGTACTTC	CASSYGVEQYF
TRBV23-1	TRBJ1-6	NA	NA	TGCGCCAGCAGTCACGCACAGGGCCGCTATAATTCACCCCTCCACTTT	CASSHAQGRYNSPLHF
TRBV7-9	TRBJ2-7	NA	once	TGTGCCAGCAGCGAATCGTCTCGGGAGCAGTACTTC	CASSESSREQYF
TRBV6-5	TRBJ2-4	TRBD1	NA	TGTGCCAGCAGTCCCTTTGGGACAGGGGAAAACATTCAGTACTTC	CASSPFGTGENIQYF
TRBV5-1	TRBJ1-4	NA	NA	TGCGCCAGCAGCTTGAACACGGGGGGCGTAGAAAAACTGTTTTTT	CASSLNTGGVEKLFF
TRBV10-3	TRBJ2-1	TRBD2	NA	TGTGCCATCGGGTCGTTAGCGGGTTACAATGAGCAGTTCTTC	CAIGSLAGYNEQFF
TRBV19	TRBJ2-7	NA	NA	TGTGCCAGTAGCGTTAATTCGGGACACAAAGACGAGCAGTACTTC	CASSVNSGHKDEQYF
TRBV29-1	TRBJ2-5	TRBD2	NA	TGCAGCGTTGATAGGCCTAGCGGGAGTGAGACCCAGTACTTC	CSVDRPSGSETQYF
TRBV19	TRBJ1-1	NA	NA	TGTGCCAGTAGTGCCCAGGGGCAGATAAATGAAGCTTTCTTT	CASSAQGQINEAFF
TRBV4-3	TRBJ1-1	TRBD1	NA	TGCGCCAGCAGCCAACGACCCCTGACAGGGGGGGATCGGCGAACTGAAGCTTTCTTT	CASSQRPLTGGDRRTEAFF
TRBV7-9	TRBJ2-3	NA	NA	TGTGCCAGCAGCTTAATTGTGGGCCCGGGCACAGATACGCAGTATTTT	CASSLIVGPGTDTQYF
TRBV7-9	TRBJ1-4	TRBD1	few	TGTGCCAGCAGCCCGGGACAGGGGGCAACTAATGAAAAACTGTTTTTT	CASSPGQGATNEKLFF
TRBV4-2	TRBJ1-2	NA	once	TGTGCCAGCAGCCAAGAACTAGGCCTCAGGGGCTACACCTTC	CASSQELGLRGYTF
TRBV25-1	TRBJ2-1	TRBD2	few	TGTGCCAGCGGGGGGGGTACTGAGCAGTTCTTC	CASGGGTEQFF
TRBV29-1	TRBJ2-7	TRBD2	NA	TGCAGCGTGGGCGGGAGAGGATCCTACGAGCAGTACTTC	CSVGGRGSYEQYF
TRBV30	TRBJ1-2	NA	few	TGTGCCGCCTGGGGGGGCGGCTACACCTTC	CAAWGGGYTF
TRBV2	TRBJ2-1	TRBD2	NA	TGTGCCAGCAGAAAACTAGCGGAGCCCAACAATGAGCAGTTCTTC	CASRKLAEPNNEQFF
TRBV29-1	TRBJ2-7	NA	NA	TGCAGCGTAACTAGTTTCGATACGGACGAGCAGTACTTC	CSVTSFDTDEQYF
TRBV19	TRBJ2-5	NA	NA	TGTGCCAGTAGTCAATACCCGCCTAGCGAACAAGAGACCCAGTACTTC	CASSQYPPSEQETQYF
TRBV7-9	TRBJ2-7	NA	NA	TGTGCCAGCAGCCTCCTAAGGGAGGCCGAGCAGTACTTC	CASSLLREAEQYF
TRBV19	TRBJ1-2	TRBD1	many	TGTGCCAGTAACCAGGGGGTAAATATTAACTATGGCTACACCTTC	CASNQGVNINYGYTF
TRBV2	TRBJ2-1	TRBD2	NA	TGTGCCAGCAGCATACTGCGGGAGTTCAATGAGCAGTTCTTC	CASSILREFNEQFF
TRBV7-9	TRBJ1-1	NA	NA	TGTGCCAGCAGCTTAGTCTCTGCGGGGAACACTGAAGCTTTCTTT	CASSLVSAGNTEAFF
TRBV7-2	TRBJ2-7	NA	NA	TGTGCCAGCAGCTTAAGGTCTCGGGCAGGGGCCCCTTACGAGCAGTACTTC	CASSLRSRAGAPYEQYF
TRBV18	TRBJ2-5	TRBD1	NA	TGTGCCAGCTCACGGGGACAGGAAGAGACCCAGTACTTC	CASSRGQEETQYF
TRBV29-1	TRBJ2-1	TRBD1	NA	TGCAGCGTTGCGGGGGGACAGGGATTGGATGAGCAGTTCTTC	CSVAGGQGLDEQFF
TRBV2	TRBJ2-7	TRBD2	NA	TGTGCCAGCAGATCCCTAGCGGGAGGCGCCTACGAGCAGTACTTC	CASRSLAGGAYEQYF
TRBV24-1	TRBJ2-1	NA	NA	TGTGCCACCAGTGATTTTCAGGGAATACGGTTCTTC	CATSDFQGIRFF